A single sample gave rise to the 32 T cell receptor beta chains below, sequenced in a study of T-cell reconstitution after alpha-beta-depleted transplantation in children. It was with unique molecular identifiers that the TCRbeta library was prepared. In TCRdb, the PCR reads were re-called with MiXCR into one record per CDR3 protein. The sample holds approximately 980,000 distinct CDR3 sequences, 25% to 30% seen once. Source: PBMCs, mostly from graft donor cells, taken 360 days after TCRalphabeta/CD19-depleted stem cell transplant. Receptors were obtained from a boy under three years old who had a stem cell transplant for SCID, so the T cells may come from the graft donor.

The CDR3 DNA follows: TGCAGTGCTAGAGATGTGGCCACAGATACGCAGTATTTT. Amino acid sequence: CSARDVATDTQYF. The chain joins TRBV20-1 to TRBJ2-3; D gene ambiguous. This CDR3 region has 13 residues. Germline V lookup: CDR1 DFQATT, CDR2 SNEGSKA (reference sequence). Trimming pared 0 bases from V and 2 bases from J, leaving 6 bases between.

V usage is TRBV9 and J usage is TRBJ1-2, with TRBD1 identical over 8 bases. Germline V lookup: CDR1 SGDLS, CDR2 YYNGEE. CDR3 size: 13 residues. V was pared by 3 bases and J by 6 bases, with 4 bases of the junction left unmatched. CDR3 sequence reads: CASSAGQGDGYTF. CDR3 DNA sequence: TGTGCCAGCAGCGCTGGACAGGGAGATGGCTACACCTTC.

This chain joins TRBV10-3 and TRBJ2-7, with D tentatively TRBD1 or TRBD2 (5 bases each). CDR1 and CDR2 from the germline V gene are ENHRY and SYGVKD. The CDR3 is 13 amino acids. V dropped 0 bases and J dropped 6 bases, with 9 bases sitting between them. DNA for the CDR3: TGTGCCATCAGTGAGTCAGGGACCCCCGAGCAGTACTTC. It encodes CAISESGTPEQYF.

The rearrangement joins TRBV6-5 to TRBJ2-7, with D perhaps matching TRBD1 or TRBD2 (5 bases each). The CDR3 length is 14 residues. In germline, CDR1 is MNHEY, CDR2 SVGAGI. V shed 2 bases and J shed 4 bases, with 12 bases lying between them. The CDR3 sequence: CASSYRGQPYEQYF. The CDR3 DNA sequence: TGTGCCAGCAGTTACCGGGGCCAACCTTACGAGCAGTACTTC.

In its sample, this clonotype was seen a few times. This chain uses TRBV27 with TRBJ1-2, with a tentative D call TRBD1 (5 bases). The CDR3 spans 14 residues. V lost 4 bases, J lost 1 base, and 10 bases lay in between. Germline CDR1 MNHEY, CDR2 SMNVEV (reference sequence). CDR3 residues: CASSSAGLNYGYTF. The CDR3, as DNA: TGTGCCAGCAGTTCCGCAGGGCTTAACTATGGCTACACCTTC.

The chain employs TRBV12-3 or TRBV12-4 and TRBJ2-7; D is perhaps TRBD1 or TRBD2 (6 bases each). The germline V and J ends were trimmed by 6 bases and 0 bases, with 21 bases remaining between them. The CDR3 consists of 17 residues. The CDR3 protein is CASSPGTRTVSSYEQYF. The CDR3 DNA follows: TGTGCCAGCAGCCCAGGGACTCGGACAGTTTCCTCCTACGAGCAGTACTTC.

This clonotype occurred a few times. The chain has TRBV19 and TRBJ2-4, with TRBD2 as a possible D gene (5 bases). The germline gives CDR1 LNHDA, CDR2 SQIVND (reference sequence). This CDR3 spans 15 amino acids. V gave up 3 bases and J gave up 3 bases, with 12 bases separating them. The CDR3 DNA reads as TGTGCCAGTAGTATTGCTAGCTCAGGCAAAAACATTCAGTACTTC. Translating it yields CASSIASSGKNIQYF.

This clonotype was recorded at least ten times. This chain links TRBV9 with TRBJ2-1, with 8 bases matching TRBD2. Looked up from germline, CDR1 is SGDLS and CDR2 is YYNGEE. Trimming removed 0 bases from V and 2 bases from J; junction bases left unmatched: 1. The CDR3 covers 15 residues. CDR3 region: CASSVVAGTYNEQFF. The CDR3 DNA is TGTGCCAGCAGCGTAGTAGCGGGGACCTACAATGAGCAGTTCTTC.

V is TRBV20-1 and J is TRBJ2-7; 8 bases fit TRBD2. The CDR3 extends over 12 amino acids. The germline V gene encodes CDR1 DFQATT and CDR2 SNEGSKA (reference sequence). Losses at the gene ends were 6 bases for V and 7 bases for J; bases not matched to a gene: 8. The CDR3 loop is CSAVIAGWEQYF. CDR3 sequence (DNA): TGCAGTGCCGTCATAGCGGGGTGGGAGCAGTACTTC.

This clonotype was detected only a few times. The chain has TRBV6-2 or TRBV6-3 and TRBJ2-5, with D perhaps TRBD2 (5 bases). The CDR3 contains 15 residues. Germline loops: CDR1 MNHEY, CDR2 SVGEGT. Trimming took 6 bases from V and 5 from J, leaving 19 bases between them. CDR3 nucleotides: TGTGCCAGCAGCCTATCGGGGAAGGCCCGCGAGACCCAGTACTTC. Translating it yields CASSLSGKARETQYF.

There are a few counts of this clonotype. The chain uses TRBV5-5 and TRBJ1-5; D perhaps matches TRBD1 (6 bases). Per germline, CDR1 SGHKS and CDR2 YYEKEE (reference sequence). The length of the CDR3 is 16 residues. Trimming stripped 1 base from V and 5 bases from J, with 16 bases between. This chain's CDR3 is CASSLRGAGVDQPQHF. CDR3 coding DNA: TGTGCCAGCAGCTTGAGGGGTGCAGGGGTCGATCAGCCCCAGCATTTT.

This clonotype was seen a handful of times. The gene calls are TRBV5-1 and TRBJ2-3, with D maybe TRBD2 (6 bases). The CDR3 has 14 residues. Trimming pared 5 bases from V and 4 bases from J, leaving 14 bases between. Germline lookup yields CDR1 SGHRS and CDR2 YFSETQ. CDR3 DNA sequence: TGCGCCAGCAGTCCGGGGGTTCTGGCAGATACGCAGTATTTT. Translating gives CASSPGVLADTQYF.

V and J are TRBV7-6 and TRBJ2-1, with a tentative D call TRBD1 (6 bases). Trimming removed 4 bases at V and 10 bases at J, with 17 bases between. The CDR3 is 14 residues long. Per the germline V gene, CDR1 is SGHVS and CDR2 is FNYEAQ. CDR3 sequence: CASSSEPDRGEQFF. DNA for the CDR3: TGTGCCAGCAGCTCAGAACCGGACAGAGGGGAGCAGTTCTTC. Using reference TRBV7-6 and TRBJ2-1 for the parts outside the CDR3, the full variable domain is GAGVSQSPRYKVTKRGQDVALRCDPISGHVSLYWYRQALGQGPEFLTYFNYEAQQDKSGLPNDRFSAERPEGSISTLTIQRTEQRDSAMYRCASSSEPDRGEQFFGPGTRLTVL.

The CDR3 nucleotides read TGTGCCACCAGTGATTCAACCTATCTGGCAGATACGCAGTATTTT. Translation gives CATSDSTYLADTQYF. This rearrangement joins TRBV24-1 to TRBJ2-3; D remains unclear. V lost 2 bases and J 4 bases, leaving 12 bases between the germline ends. This CDR3 spans 15 amino acids. Germline values: CDR1 KGHDR, CDR2 SFDVKD.

The CDR3 is CASSLRSGIRTDTQYF. CDR3 nucleotides: TGCGCCAGCAGCTTACGCTCAGGAATTCGCACAGATACGCAGTATTTT. V and J are TRBV5-1 and TRBJ2-3; D unresolved. This CDR3 comprises 16 residues. Trimming pared 2 bases from V and 1 base from J, leaving 14 bases between. Germline values: CDR1 SGHRS, CDR2 YFSETQ. Using reference TRBV5-1 and TRBJ2-3 for the parts outside the CDR3, the full variable domain is KAGVTQTPRYLIKTRGQQVTLSCSPISGHRSVSWYQQTPGQGLQFLFEYFSETQRNKGNFPGRFSGRQFSNSRSEMNVSTLELGDSALYLCASSLRSGIRTDTQYFGPGTRLTVL.

The CDR3 loop reads CSARWPTSGPQETQYF. DNA of the CDR3: TGCAGTGCTAGATGGCCGACTAGCGGGCCACAAGAGACCCAGTACTTC. The chain recombines TRBV20-1 with TRBJ2-5; 10 nucleotides line up with TRBD2. The CDR3 sequence is 16 residues long. CDR1 is DFQATT and CDR2 is SNEGSKA in the germline V gene (reference sequence). Unmatched junction bases numbered 8, after V lost 2 bases and J lost 2 bases.

The gene calls are TRBV14 and TRBJ2-7; TRBD2 aligns across 8 bases. The CDR3 covers 16 residues. Germline CDR1 is SGHDN and CDR2 is FVKESK. J gave up 2 bases and V 2 bases, and 8 bases lay outside the gene matches. The DNA for the CDR3 is TGTGCCAGCAGCCAATACCTTAGCGGGGAGCCCTACGAGCAGTACTTC. Translated: CASSQYLSGEPYEQYF.

The chain employs TRBV10-3 and TRBJ1-2; no reliable D call. In germline, CDR1 is ENHRY, CDR2 SYGVKD. V was trimmed by 3 bases and J by 14 bases, leaving 13 bases between them. This CDR3 comprises 11 residues. The CDR3 loop reads CAISEGGVGTF. The CDR3 bases are TGTGCCATCAGTGAAGGTGGGGTTGGAACCTTC.

V and J are TRBV5-1 and TRBJ1-2, with TRBD1 as a possible D gene (5 bases). From germline, CDR1 is SGHRS and CDR2 YFSETQ. V lost 0 bases to trimming and J lost 8 bases, with 17 bases between them. The CDR3 runs 15 residues. CDR3 bases: TGCGCCAGCAGCTTGGAGACAGCTTCGCGTTCAGGCTACACCTTC. Its translation: CASSLETASRSGYTF.

The rearrangement uses TRBV7-2 and TRBJ2-3, with 12 bases matching TRBD2. Germline loops: CDR1 SGHTA, CDR2 FQGNSA. CDR3 size: 19 residues. J lost 5 bases, V lost 4 bases, and 16 bases had no gene match. The CDR3 region is CASSYSRLAGEPRGDTQYF. As DNA, the CDR3 is TGTGCCAGCAGCTATAGCAGACTAGCGGGGGAGCCCCGGGGAGATACGCAGTATTTT.

The chain has TRBV12-3 or TRBV12-4 and TRBJ1-4; D unclear. The CDR3 loop spans 15 amino acids. V lost 3 bases and J lost 8, with 16 bases in between. The DNA of the CDR3 is TGTGCCAGCAGTTTTAGATCCCAGGAAAGGGAAAAACTGTTTTTT. Translated, it gives CASSFRSQEREKLFF.

In its sample, this clonotype was seen a few times. The V call is TRBV5-6, the J call TRBJ2-2, with D perhaps assigned TRBD1 or TRBD2 (5 bases each). V lost 5 bases and J 1 base, leaving 9 bases between the germline ends. Germline CDR1 and CDR2: SGHDT and YYEEEE. The CDR3 has 14 residues. The DNA for the CDR3 is TGTGCCAGCAGTTGGGACCAGAACACCGGGGAGCTGTTTTTT. It encodes CASSWDQNTGELFF.

The V gene is TRBV18, the J gene TRBJ2-1, with TRBD1 matching 8 bases. V lost 2 bases to trimming and J lost 8 bases; unmatched junction nucleotides: 5. Germline assignment: CDR1 KGHSH and CDR2 LQKENI. The CDR3 is 14 residues long. CDR3 protein: CASSPGQGGYEQFF. The DNA for the CDR3 is TGTGCCAGCTCACCAGGACAGGGCGGGTATGAGCAGTTCTTC.

This clonotype has more than one count but fewer than ten. The chain links TRBV20-1 to TRBJ2-3; no definite D call. The CDR3 spans 13 residues. CDR1 DFQATT and CDR2 SNEGSKA come from the germline V gene (reference sequence). The germline V and J ends were trimmed by 6 bases and 3 bases, with 13 bases remaining between them. The CDR3 sequence: CSALAEATDTQYF. The CDR3 DNA sequence: TGCAGTGCCCTTGCCGAAGCAACAGATACGCAGTATTTT.

This chain uses TRBV27 with TRBJ2-7, with 7 bases that match TRBD1. CDR3 length equals 16 residues. V lost 6 bases, J lost 4 bases, and 15 bases stayed unmatched. In germline, CDR1 is MNHEY, CDR2 SMNVEV (reference sequence). CDR3 region: CASRLNTGTASYEQYF. In DNA form, the CDR3 reads TGTGCCAGCAGACTAAACACCGGGACAGCTTCGTACGAGCAGTACTTC.

The chain couples TRBV4-2 to TRBJ1-6; D is unclear. Trimming left V 1 base short and J 0 bases short, with 13 bases between. The CDR3 is 18 amino acids. Germline V gene sequence: CDR1 LGHNA, CDR2 YNFKEQ. This chain's CDR3 is CASSQVLLGSSYNSPLHF. CDR3 DNA: TGTGCCAGCAGCCAAGTCTTACTTGGGAGCTCCTATAATTCACCCCTCCACTTT.

Only a few counts were recorded for this clonotype. The chain links TRBV7-3 to TRBJ1-1; possibly TRBD1 for D (6 bases). Looked up from germline, CDR1 is SGHTA and CDR2 is FQGTGA. V lost 1 base and J lost 1, with 10 bases in between. There are 15 residues in the CDR3. The CDR3 nucleotides read TGTGCCAGCAGCTTAAGGGGGCCGGAGAACACTGAAGCTTTCTTT. Translated, it gives CASSLRGPENTEAFF.

This chain joins TRBV6-2 or TRBV6-3 and TRBJ2-7; no clear D. There are 17 residues in the CDR3. The germline V gene has CDR1 MNHEY and CDR2 SVGEGT. V gave up 2 bases and J gave up 3 bases, with 20 bases separating them. CDR3 DNA: TGTGCCAGCAGTTACCCGCGAAAAGGCCAGTGGGTCTACGAGCAGTACTTC. This gives the protein CASSYPRKGQWVYEQYF.

This clonotype showed up just a few times. V gene TRBV20-1 combines with J gene TRBJ2-4; 7 bases agree with TRBD1. V lost 3 bases, J lost 8 bases, and 7 bases stayed unmatched. Germline-derived CDR1 and CDR2 are DFQATT and SNEGSKA (reference sequence). CDR3 length: 13 residues. This chain's CDR3 is CSASPGGRDIQYF. The CDR3 region has the DNA TGCAGTGCTAGTCCAGGGGGAAGGGACATTCAGTACTTC.

This sequence joins TRBV7-9 and TRBJ1-1, with TRBD1 matching over 7 bases. From germline, CDR1 is SEHNR and CDR2 FQNEAQ (reference sequence). V lost 6 bases, J lost 6 bases, and 7 bases stayed unmatched. The CDR3 spans 13 residues. DNA of the CDR3: TGTGCCAGCAGACGACAGGGCCCGCCTGAAGCTTTCTTT. Translation: CASRRQGPPEAFF.

The chain recombines TRBV20-1 with TRBJ2-5; D unclear. CDR3 length equals 13 residues. Deletions cut 1 base from V and 8 bases from J, with 14 bases between. CDR1 is DFQATT and CDR2 is SNEGSKA in the germline V gene (reference sequence). The CDR3 spells CSARAAAGLTQYF. CDR3 in DNA: TGCAGTGCTAGAGCGGCGGCAGGTTTAACCCAGTACTTC.

As to this clonotype: A read error may explain this, as a much larger clone is one base away. The V gene is TRBV5-1, the J gene TRBJ2-2; TRBD1 aligns across 11 bases. Per the germline V gene, CDR1 is SGHRS and CDR2 is YFSETQ. V was clipped by 4 bases and J by 9 bases; unmatched bases: 8. CDR3 length equals 15 residues. CDR3: CASSRGQGAGRELFF. CDR3 DNA sequence: TGCGCCAGCAGCCGCGGACAGGGGGCCGGCAGGGAGCTGTTTTTT. The variable domain in full, with the rest retrieved from reference TRBV5-1 and TRBJ2-2, is KAGVTQTPRYLIKTRGQQVTLSCSPISGHRSVSWYQQTPGQGLQFLFEYFSETQRNKGNFPGRFSGRQFSNSRSEMNVSTLELGDSALYLCASSRGQGAGRELFFGEGSRLTVL.